Listed below are T cell receptor beta chains from one sample, sequenced in a study of T cell responses to AZD1222 COVID-19 vaccine. The assay was immunoSEQ multiplex PCR, and TCRdb's table has in-frame clones only and misses some. The sample includes about 150,000 clones, 92% of them seen just once. The material was peripheral blood, obtained 28 days after the second AZD1222 dose. The receptor source for this set is an adult who received the AZD1222 COVID-19 vaccine. Both conserved end residues are part of each CDR3. The order of the fields is D gene, J gene, V gene, clone size, CDR3 protein, CDR3 DNA. A D gene is named only where the DNA matches it firmly. Clone size, where shown, is once, few, many, or a class for clones that have expanded.

>NA|TRBJ1-4|TRBV18|NA
CASGAGIQEKLFF
TGTGCCAGTGGGGCAGGGATTCAGGAAAAACTGTTTTTT
>NA|TRBJ1-1|TRBV7-8|NA
CASSLVDRQNTEAFF
TGTGCCAGCAGCCTCGTAGACAGGCAGAACACTGAAGCTTTCTTT
>TRBD2|TRBJ2-6|TRBV7-2|once
CASSSPWGRGSGANVLTF
TGTGCCAGCAGCTCCCCGTGGGGGAGGGGCTCTGGGGCCAACGTCCTGACTTTC
>TRBD1|TRBJ2-5|TRBV6-5|once
CASRNRGVETQYF
TGTGCCAGCAGAAACAGGGGGGTAGAGACCCAGTACTTC
>TRBD2|TRBJ2-1|TRBV3-1/TRBV3-2|NA
CASSQEGLAGGGSNEQFF
TGTGCCAGCAGCCAAGAAGGGCTAGCGGGGGGTGGGTCCAATGAGCAGTTCTTC
>TRBD2|TRBJ2-3|TRBV5-1|NA
CASSPGAGAGGNTDTQYF
TGCGCCAGCAGCCCCGGTGCCGGGGCGGGAGGCAACACAGATACGCAGTATTTT
>NA|TRBJ2-1|TRBV6-2/TRBV6-3|NA
CASSYVLPPTNEQFF
TGTGCCAGCAGTTACGTCCTTCCTCCGACAAATGAGCAGTTCTTC
>NA|TRBJ1-2|TRBV27|NA
CASSFTPEGTNYGYTF
TGTGCCAGCAGTTTCACCCCGGAAGGGACTAACTATGGCTACACCTTC
>NA|TRBJ1-2|TRBV24-1|NA
CATSDLIWTRLTNYGYTF
TGTGCCACCAGTGACCTAATTTGGACACGACTGACTAACTATGGCTACACCTTC
>NA|TRBJ2-1|TRBV6-2/TRBV6-3|few
CASSYSDFRYNEQFF
TGTGCCAGCAGTTACTCGGACTTCCGTTACAATGAGCAGTTCTTC
>TRBD2|TRBJ2-2|TRBV5-6|NA
CASSPGGSENTGELFF
TGTGCCAGCAGCCCGGGGGGTAGCGAGAACACCGGGGAGCTGTTTTTT
>NA|TRBJ1-1|TRBV28|NA
CASRARGYNTEAFF
TGTGCCAGCAGGGCCCGGGGCTACAACACTGAAGCTTTCTTT
>TRBD2|TRBJ2-1|TRBV7-9|once
CASRSSGGARNEQFF
TGTGCCAGCAGATCAAGCGGGGGGGCCAGGAATGAGCAGTTCTTC
>NA|TRBJ2-5|TRBV3-1/TRBV3-2|once
CASSQGPTLQETQYF
TGTGCCAGCAGCCAAGGTCCAACCCTCCAAGAGACCCAGTACTTC
>NA|TRBJ2-5|TRBV3-1/TRBV3-2|NA
CASSQDLRGGETQYF
TGTGCCAGCAGCCAAGATTTGAGGGGGGGGGAGACCCAGTACTTC
>NA|TRBJ1-5|TRBV6-6|NA
CASRQTRNQPQHF
TGTGCCAGCCGACAGACGAGGAATCAGCCCCAGCATTTT
>NA|TRBJ2-3|TRBV11-1|NA
CASSSGPNTDTQYF
TGTGCCAGCAGCTCCGGGCCAAACACAGATACGCAGTATTTT
>TRBD1|TRBJ1-1|TRBV4-3|NA
CASSQDRGSEAFF
TGCGCCAGCAGCCAAGACAGGGGGTCCGAAGCTTTCTTT
>NA|TRBJ1-2|TRBV7-9|NA
CASSLALVGSNYGYTF
TGTGCCAGCAGCTTAGCGCTAGTAGGCAGCAACTATGGCTACACCTTC
>NA|TRBJ1-4|TRBV5-1|NA
CASTREGGIEKLFF
TGCGCCAGCACCCGGGAAGGGGGTATTGAAAAACTGTTTTTT
>NA|TRBJ2-1|TRBV11-3|NA
CASSLERGNEGINEQFF
TGTGCCAGCAGCTTAGAGAGGGGGAACGAGGGAATCAATGAGCAGTTCTTC
>NA|TRBJ1-3|TRBV19|NA
CASRAGFVRRNGNTIYF
TGTGCCAGTAGGGCAGGGTTTGTTCGGCGGAATGGAAACACCATATATTTT
>NA|TRBJ1-2|TRBV24-1|NA
CATSASQNYGYTF
TGTGCCACCAGTGCTTCCCAAAACTATGGCTACACCTTC
>NA|TRBJ2-1|TRBV15|NA
CATSGARYNEQFF
TGTGCCACCAGCGGCGCCAGATACAATGAGCAGTTCTTC
>TRBD1|TRBJ1-2|TRBV7-9|NA
CASISGTEVYGYTF
TGTGCCAGCATATCTGGGACAGAGGTCTATGGCTACACCTTC
>TRBD2|TRBJ2-3|TRBV20-1|NA
CSASVAGEGYTQYF
TGCAGTGCTAGTGTAGCGGGAGAGGGGTATACGCAGTATTTT
>NA|TRBJ2-3|TRBV9|NA
CASSSTDTQYF
TGTGCCAGCAGCAGCACAGATACGCAGTATTTT
>NA|TRBJ2-3|TRBV12-3/TRBV12-4|NA
CATRGSTDTQYF
TGTGCCACCCGAGGAAGCACAGATACGCAGTATTTT
>NA|TRBJ2-1|TRBV20-1|once
CSASFRDSNNEQFF
TGCAGTGCTAGTTTCCGGGACTCTAACAATGAGCAGTTCTTC
>NA|TRBJ2-3|TRBV7-6|NA
CASRKSAAGPGTDTQYF
TGTGCCAGCAGGAAATCAGCGGCGGGCCCCGGCACAGATACGCAGTATTTT
>NA|TRBJ2-7|TRBV5-1|NA
CASSDSGLSSYEQYF
TGCGCCAGCAGCGACTCAGGGCTAAGCTCCTACGAGCAGTACTTC
>NA|TRBJ1-4|TRBV28|NA
CASSLPGGVNEKLFF
TGTGCCAGCAGTTTACCTGGGGGGGTTAATGAAAAACTGTTTTTT
>NA|TRBJ1-5|TRBV2|NA
CASRDTNQPQHF
TGTGCCAGCAGGGACACTAATCAGCCCCAGCATTTT
>NA|TRBJ2-1|TRBV6-2/TRBV6-3|once
CASSTTFRVVGEQFF
TGTGCCAGCAGTACTACTTTCCGCGTCGTGGGTGAGCAGTTCTTC
>NA|TRBJ2-7|TRBV7-6|once
CASSLAGEDEQYF
TGTGCCAGCAGCTTGGCAGGGGAGGACGAGCAGTACTTC
>TRBD1|TRBJ1-5|TRBV6-2/TRBV6-3|NA
CASSPRQGKQPQHF
TGTGCCAGCAGTCCCAGACAGGGGAAACAGCCCCAGCATTTT
>NA|TRBJ2-1|TRBV9|NA
CASSAAGGYRSYNEQFF
TGTGCCAGCAGCGCTGCCGGGGGTTATCGATCCTACAATGAGCAGTTCTTC
>TRBD2|TRBJ2-5|TRBV3-1/TRBV3-2|NA
CASSQDATSGQETQYF
TGTGCCAGCAGCCAAGATGCGACTAGCGGACAAGAGACCCAGTACTTC
>NA|TRBJ2-7|TRBV7-2|NA
CASRWARGSSYEQYF
TGTGCCAGCAGGTGGGCCAGAGGGAGCTCCTACGAGCAGTACTTC
>NA|TRBJ1-2|TRBV29-1|NA
CSARRGMGPLYGYTF
TGCAGCGCCCGGAGGGGCATGGGTCCGCTCTATGGCTACACCTTC
>TRBD1|TRBJ1-2|TRBV4-3|once
CASSHTGVPGYTF
TGCGCCAGCAGCCATACAGGGGTGCCTGGCTACACCTTC
>NA|TRBJ2-7|TRBV7-9|NA
CASSLLGGASSSYEQYF
TGTGCCAGCAGCTTATTGGGCGGGGCTAGCTCCTCCTACGAGCAGTACTTC
>NA|TRBJ2-7|TRBV28|NA
CASSAPGYEQYF
TGTGCCAGCAGTGCACCGGGATACGAGCAGTACTTC
>NA|TRBJ2-7|TRBV19|NA
CASSIFFGQKTYEQYF
TGTGCCAGTAGTATTTTTTTCGGACAGAAAACCTACGAGCAGTACTTC
>NA|TRBJ1-2|TRBV19|NA
CASSSRTNYGYTF
TGTGCCAGTAGTAGCAGAACCAACTATGGCTACACCTTC
>TRBD2|TRBJ2-2|TRBV27|NA
CASRYYGGGNTGELFF
TGTGCCAGCCGTTACTACGGGGGGGGGAACACCGGGGAGCTGTTTTTT
>NA|TRBJ2-2|TRBV9|NA
CASSLTFGGELFF
TGTGCCAGCAGCCTAACCTTCGGCGGGGAGCTGTTTTTT
>TRBD2|TRBJ2-7|TRBV11-2|once
CASSLWTSGSFGQYF
TGTGCCAGCAGCTTATGGACTAGCGGGAGTTTCGGGCAGTACTTC
>TRBD1|TRBJ1-6|TRBV5-1|few
CASSWGQGANTPLHF
TGCGCCAGCAGCTGGGGACAGGGGGCGAACACACCCCTCCACTTT
>NA|TRBJ1-1|TRBV7-8|NA
CASSLAGWGLDAEAFF
TGTGCCAGCAGCTTAGCGGGATGGGGGTTAGACGCTGAAGCTTTCTTT
>NA|TRBJ2-2|TRBV9|NA
CASSVQGNTGELFF
TGTGCCAGCAGCGTACAGGGGAACACCGGGGAGCTGTTTTTT
>NA|TRBJ1-6|TRBV7-2|NA
CASSLLPGAYNSPLHF
TGTGCCAGCAGCTTACTCCCGGGAGCGTATAATTCACCCCTCCACTTT
>NA|TRBJ2-2|TRBV7-2|once
CASSLVRSTGELFF
TGTGCCAGCAGCTTAGTGAGGAGCACCGGGGAGCTGTTTTTT